This TCR beta chain was identified during a study of shared clonotypes between healthy human individuals. Study summary: The plates for each donor numbered three CD4 naive, three CD4 memory, two CD8 naive and one CD8 memory.

In the CD4+ fraction, cells were divided into CD45RA+ naive and CD45RA-negative memory subsets. The CDR3 is 17 residues long. CDR1 is LNHDA and CDR2 is SQIVND in the germline V gene (reference sequence). The V and J ends lost 3 bases and 0 bases, in that order; junction bases with no gene match: 7. Libraries were prepared by immunoSEQ multiplex PCR; TCRdb keeps only in-frame clonotypes and omits some of them. This table has hundreds of thousands of clones, 90% to 96% appearing once. V and J are TRBV19 and TRBJ2-2; 7 positions match TRBD2. This TCR was sampled from a woman in her thirties in good health. Sequencing was done on a sample of naive CD4+ T cells sorted from blood. Described subset: CD45RA+ positively selected. CDR3 loop: CASSIGLAATNTGELFF. The CDR3 bases are TGTGCCAGTAGTATCGGCCTAGCGGCAACGAACACCGGGGAGCTGTTTTTT.